The present TCR beta chain was sequenced within a study of T-cell reconstitution after alpha-beta-depleted transplantation in children. This clonotype was observed a handful of times. Its target is unknown. Preparation of the TCRbeta library was carried out with unique molecular identifiers. One entry per CDR3 protein, called by TCRdb with MiXCR from the PCR reads. The sample yields about 77,000 distinct CDR3 sequences, over 15% seen once. The study's findings and limits: Most T-cell counts and diversity one year after the transplant came from T cells that were newly produced. At around two months after transplant, the alpha-beta T cells were reportedly derived from several hundred expanded clones that came from non-depleted graft cells.

The V and J ends lost 2 bases and 4 bases respectively, with 13 bases between them. Per germline, CDR1 ENHRY and CDR2 SYGVKD. This CDR3 comprises 15 residues. The chain carries TRBV10-3 and TRBJ2-3; D may correspond to TRBD1 or TRBD2 (7 bases each). The input for sequencing was PBMCs, mostly from graft donor cells, taken 360 days after TCRalphabeta/CD19-depleted stem cell transplant. This TCR came from a male patient aged 2-15 years who had a stem cell transplant for acute lymphoblastic leukemia, so the T cells may come from the graft donor. CDR3 nucleotide sequence: TGTGCCATCAGTGAGATGACAGGGAGGGCAGATACGCAGTATTTT. As protein: CAISEMTGRADTQYF.